One and the same sample provided the 10 T cell receptor beta chains below, sequenced in a study of blood T cell repertoires in COVID-19. Repertoires were generated with immunoSEQ multiplex PCR, while TCRdb's copy carries only in-frame clones and drops some. The sample consists of about 130,000 clones, about 87% of them appearing once. Sequencing used peripheral blood. Source of these receptors: a middle-aged man with acute or convalescent COVID-19.

The chain carries TRBV6-5 and TRBJ2-1; the D gene is possibly TRBD1 (6 bases). The germline V and J ends were trimmed by 0 bases and 9 bases, with 12 bases remaining between them. CDR1 and CDR2 from the germline V gene are MNHEY and SVGAGI. The CDR3 extends over 14 amino acids. CDR3 coding DNA: TGTGCCAGCAGTTACTCAACTGGGGGCAGTGAGCAGTTCTTC. Amino acid sequence: CASSYSTGGSEQFF.

This rearrangement joins TRBV6-5 to TRBJ1-1, with TRBD1 matching 8 bases. In germline, CDR1 is MNHEY, CDR2 SVGAGI. The CDR3 runs to 15 residues. After removal of 8 bases from V and 4 bases from J, the junction contained 12 bases not matched to a gene. The CDR3: CASSPSRTGSTEAFF. The DNA for the CDR3 is TGTGCCAGCTCCCCTTCCCGGACAGGGAGCACTGAAGCTTTCTTT.

This sequence joins TRBV10-3 and TRBJ1-3; 7 bases agree with TRBD1. V shed 6 bases, J shed 7 bases, and the junction held 15 bases outside the gene matches. The CDR3 has 16 residues. CDR1 is ENHRY and CDR2 is SYGVKD in the germline V gene. CDR3 amino acids: CAIRRHPGDSRNTIYF. The CDR3 region has the DNA TGTGCCATCAGGAGACATCCTGGGGACAGTCGGAACACCATATATTTT.

The rearrangement links TRBV19 to TRBJ2-1; D gene uncertain. V was shortened by 7 bases and J by 1 base, with 8 bases between the two germline ends. Germline V lookup: CDR1 LNHDA, CDR2 SQIVND (reference sequence). The CDR3 sequence is 13 residues long. The CDR3 DNA is TGTGCCAGTACTCGCCGGTCCTACAATGAGCAGTTCTTC. Translation gives CASTRRSYNEQFF. Full variable domain (remainder filled in from reference TRBV19 and TRBJ2-1): DGGITQSPKYLFRKEGQNVTLSCEQNLNHDAMYWYRQDPGQGLRLIYYSQIVNDFQKGDIAEGYSVSREKKESFPLTVTSAQKNPTAFYLCASTRRSYNEQFFGPGTRLTVL.

The chain uses TRBV6-5 and TRBJ1-2, with a possible D match to TRBD1 (5 bases). This CDR3 has 12 residues. Germline V gene data show CDR1 as MNHEY and CDR2 as SVGAGI. The V gene lost 10 bases and the J gene lost 4 bases, with 13 bases spanning the gap. For the CDR3, the DNA is TGTGCCATCCGGGGGATTGGCTATGGCTACACCTTC. As protein: CAIRGIGYGYTF.

V gene TRBV6-1 combines with J gene TRBJ1-5; D is undetermined. Germline V gene sequence: CDR1 MNHNS, CDR2 SASEGT. V was shortened by 1 base and J by 0 bases, with 10 bases between the two germline ends. The CDR3 covers 16 residues. CDR3 in amino acids: CASSEGYGDSNQPQHF. The CDR3 DNA reads as TGTGCCAGCAGTGAAGGTTACGGTGATAGCAATCAGCCCCAGCATTTT.

V usage is TRBV7-2 and J usage is TRBJ1-4; a weak D match, TRBD1 (5 bases). From germline, CDR1 is SGHTA and CDR2 FQGNSA. The CDR3 totals 14 residues. V was cut by 7 bases and J by 3 bases, with 12 bases left in between. This chain's CDR3 is CASTRRAPNEKLFF. CDR3 in DNA: TGTGCCAGCACGCGCAGGGCTCCTAATGAAAAACTGTTTTTT.

The chain carries TRBV7-2 and TRBJ1-5; 10 bases fit TRBD1. The trim removed 5 bases at V and 6 bases at J, leaving 10 bases unmatched. Per the germline V gene, CDR1 is SGHTA and CDR2 is FQGNSA. The CDR3 is made up of 16 amino acids. The CDR3 coding sequence is TGTGCCAGCAGCCTCCCCGGGACAGGGGCAGGTCAGCCCCAGCATTTT. Translating gives CASSLPGTGAGQPQHF.

V gene TRBV18 combines with J gene TRBJ1-6; D is perhaps TRBD1 (5 bases). V was pared by 0 bases and J by 10 bases, with 16 bases between. The germline CDR1 and CDR2 sequences are KGHSH and LQKENI. This CDR3 spans 16 amino acids. The DNA of the CDR3 is TGTGCCAGCTCACCACCCGGGACGGGGGATTACTCACCCCTCCACTTT. Translating it yields CASSPPGTGDYSPLHF. Full variable domain (outside the CDR3, taken from reference TRBV18 and TRBJ1-6): NAGVMQNPRHLVRRRGQEARLRCSPMKGHSHVYWYRQLPEEGLKFMVYLQKENIIDESGMPKERFSAEFPKEGPSILRIQQVVRGDSAAYFCASSPPGTGDYSPLHFGNGTRLTVT.

CDR3 region: CASSRGQGVNEKLFF. CDR3 bases: TGTGCCAGCAGCCGGGGGCAGGGGGTTAATGAAAAACTGTTTTTT. The chain employs TRBV4-2 and TRBJ1-4, with TRBD1 identical over 7 bases. The CDR3 is 15 residues long. The germline V gene encodes CDR1 LGHNA and CDR2 YNFKEQ. V lost 4 bases and J lost 4; bases outside the gene matches: 6.